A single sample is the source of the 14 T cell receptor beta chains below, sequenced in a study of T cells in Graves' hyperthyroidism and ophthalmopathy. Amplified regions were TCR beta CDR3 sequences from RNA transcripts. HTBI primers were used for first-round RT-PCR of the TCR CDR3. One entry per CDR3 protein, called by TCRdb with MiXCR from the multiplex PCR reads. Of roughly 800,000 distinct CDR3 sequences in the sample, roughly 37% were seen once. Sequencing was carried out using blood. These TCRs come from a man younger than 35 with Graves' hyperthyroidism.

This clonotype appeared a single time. The CDR3 DNA reads TGTGCCAGTAGTATCCTCAGCCCGGGACCGTCGACTGGGTACACCGGGGAGCTGTTTTTT. It yields the protein CASSILSPGPSTGYTGELFF. The chain is built from TRBV19 and TRBJ2-2; possibly TRBD1 or TRBD2 for D (5 bases each). V shed 3 bases and J shed 3 bases, with 26 bases lying between them. Germline-derived CDR1 and CDR2 are LNHDA and SQIVND (reference sequence). The CDR3 has 20 residues.

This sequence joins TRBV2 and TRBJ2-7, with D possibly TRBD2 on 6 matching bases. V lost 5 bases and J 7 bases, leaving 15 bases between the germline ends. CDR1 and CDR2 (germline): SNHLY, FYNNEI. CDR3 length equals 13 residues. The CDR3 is CASSPALAGEQYF. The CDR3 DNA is TGTGCCAGCAGTCCGGCCTTGGCGGGGGAGCAGTACTTC.

The CDR3 nucleotides are TGTGCCAGCAACTCCCGGGACAGGGGTCCGGGGGAGACCCAGTACTTC. It specifies CASNSRDRGPGETQYF. The J gene is TRBJ2-5, the V gene TRBV7-9; 10 positions match TRBD1. The CDR3 is made up of 16 amino acids. Trimming removed 7 bases from V and 5 bases from J; junction bases left unmatched: 13. The V gene's germline CDR1 is SEHNR and CDR2 FQNEAQ (reference sequence).

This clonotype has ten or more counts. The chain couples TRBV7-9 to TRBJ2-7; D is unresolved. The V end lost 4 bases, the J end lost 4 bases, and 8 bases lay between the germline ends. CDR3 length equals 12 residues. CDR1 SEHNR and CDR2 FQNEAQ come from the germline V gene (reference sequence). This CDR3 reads CASSSELYEQYF. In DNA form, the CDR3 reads TGTGCCAGCAGCTCAGAGCTGTACGAGCAGTACTTC.

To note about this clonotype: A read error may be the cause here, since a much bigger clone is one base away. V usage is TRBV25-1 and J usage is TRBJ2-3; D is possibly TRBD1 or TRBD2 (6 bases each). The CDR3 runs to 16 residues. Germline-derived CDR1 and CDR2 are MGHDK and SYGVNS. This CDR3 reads CASGEGGRPYTDTQYF. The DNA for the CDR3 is TGTGCCAGCGGTGAAGGGGGGAGGCCGTACACAGATACGCAGTATTTT.

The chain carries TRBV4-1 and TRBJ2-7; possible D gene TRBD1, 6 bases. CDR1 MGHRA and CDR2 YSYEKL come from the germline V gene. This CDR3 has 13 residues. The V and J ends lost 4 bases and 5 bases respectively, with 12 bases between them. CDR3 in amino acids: CASSLGTQDEQYF. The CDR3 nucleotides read TGCGCCAGCAGCCTCGGGACACAGGACGAGCAGTACTTC.

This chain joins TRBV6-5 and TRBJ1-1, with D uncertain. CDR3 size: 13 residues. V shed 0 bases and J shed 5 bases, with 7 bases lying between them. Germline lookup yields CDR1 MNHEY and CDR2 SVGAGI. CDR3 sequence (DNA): TGTGCCAGCAGTTACTCGTCCCCGACTGAAGCTTTCTTT. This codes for CASSYSSPTEAFF.

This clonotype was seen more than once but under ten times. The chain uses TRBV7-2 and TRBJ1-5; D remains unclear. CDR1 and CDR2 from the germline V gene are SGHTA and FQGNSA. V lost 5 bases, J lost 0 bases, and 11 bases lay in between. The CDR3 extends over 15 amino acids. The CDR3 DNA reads TGTGCCAGCAGCGTGCGAGTCTATAGCAATCAGCCCCAGCATTTT. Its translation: CASSVRVYSNQPQHF.

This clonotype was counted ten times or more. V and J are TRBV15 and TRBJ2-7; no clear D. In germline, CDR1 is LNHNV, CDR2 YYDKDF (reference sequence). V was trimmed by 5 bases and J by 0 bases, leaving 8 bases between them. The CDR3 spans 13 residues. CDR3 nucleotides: TGTGCCACCAGCTCTGACCCCTCCTACGAGCAGTACTTC. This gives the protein CATSSDPSYEQYF.

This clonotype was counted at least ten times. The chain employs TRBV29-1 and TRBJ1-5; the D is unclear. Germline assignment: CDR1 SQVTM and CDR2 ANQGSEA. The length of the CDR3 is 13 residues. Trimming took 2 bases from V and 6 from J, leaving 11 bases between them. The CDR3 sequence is CSVESSPGQPQHF. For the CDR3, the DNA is TGCAGCGTTGAAAGTTCCCCCGGTCAGCCCCAGCATTTT.

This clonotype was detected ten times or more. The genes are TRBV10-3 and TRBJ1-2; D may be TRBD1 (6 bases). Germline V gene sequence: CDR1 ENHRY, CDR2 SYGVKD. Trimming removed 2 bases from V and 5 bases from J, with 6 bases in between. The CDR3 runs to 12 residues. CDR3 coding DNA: TGTGCCATCAGTGAGCAGGGGTATGGCTACACCTTC. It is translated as CAISEQGYGYTF.

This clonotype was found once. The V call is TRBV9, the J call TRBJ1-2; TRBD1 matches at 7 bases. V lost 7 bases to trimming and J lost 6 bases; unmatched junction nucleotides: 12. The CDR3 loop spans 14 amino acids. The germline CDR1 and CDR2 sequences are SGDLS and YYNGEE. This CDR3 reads CASGTPTGSDGYTF. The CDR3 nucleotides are TGTGCCAGCGGCACCCCGACAGGGTCGGATGGCTACACCTTC.

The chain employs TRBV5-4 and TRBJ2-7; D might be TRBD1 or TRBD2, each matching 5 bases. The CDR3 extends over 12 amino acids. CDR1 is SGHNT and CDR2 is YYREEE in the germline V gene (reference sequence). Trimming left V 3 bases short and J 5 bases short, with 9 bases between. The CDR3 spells CASSWGPDEQYF. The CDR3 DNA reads TGTGCCAGCAGCTGGGGACCCGACGAGCAGTACTTC.

The CDR3 loop is CASMNQGQETQYF. The CDR3 DNA sequence: TGTGCCAGCATGAATCAGGGCCAAGAGACCCAGTACTTC. The chain combines TRBV7-9 with TRBJ2-5; tentative D call: TRBD1 (5 bases). This CDR3 contains 13 residues. The ends were cut back, 7 bases at V and 1 base at J, with 10 bases in the middle. Germline V gene lookup returns CDR1 SEHNR and CDR2 FQNEAQ (reference sequence).